Reported below is one TCR beta chain. The data were obtained in a study of tumor-infiltrating lymphocytes in localized non-small cell lung cancer. The repertoire was sequenced with immunoSEQ multiplex PCR; TCRdb's copy has only in-frame clones and lacks some. The sample records thousands of clones, 75% being singletons. The CDR3 spans 14 residues. The V gene end was trimmed by 2 bases and the J gene end by 6 bases; junction bases not matched to a gene: 3. Germline V gives CDR1 SGHRS, CDR2 YFSETQ. This chain uses TRBV5-1 with TRBJ2-4; TRBD1 aligns across 9 bases. Sequences were obtained from uninvolved lung tissue not adjacent to the tumor. The receptor's source is a human donor with non-small cell lung cancer. DNA for the CDR3: TGCGCCAGCAGCTTCACAGGGGGCGGAAACATTCAGTACTTC. This sequence encodes CASSFTGGGNIQYF.